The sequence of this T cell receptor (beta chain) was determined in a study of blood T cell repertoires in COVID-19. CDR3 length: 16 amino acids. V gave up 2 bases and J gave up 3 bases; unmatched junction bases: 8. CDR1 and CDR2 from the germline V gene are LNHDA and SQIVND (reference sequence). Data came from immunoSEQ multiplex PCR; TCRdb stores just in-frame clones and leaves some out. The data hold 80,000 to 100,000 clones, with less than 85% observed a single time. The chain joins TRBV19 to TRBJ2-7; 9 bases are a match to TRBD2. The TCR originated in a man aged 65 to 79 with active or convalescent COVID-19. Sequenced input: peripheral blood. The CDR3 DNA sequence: TGTGCCAGTAGTATAAGAATGAGAGCGGGGGGCTACGAGCAGTACTTC. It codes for CASSIRMRAGGYEQYF.